Sequencing of this T cell receptor beta chain was carried out in a study of Ad26.COV2.S vaccination and SARS-CoV-2 variants (dated by TCRdb to the early 2020s). Background for the entire study: Donors in the vaccine arm were drawn from COV1001, a phase I-IIa trial of Ad26.COV2.S in healthy adults that was multicentre, randomized, double-blind and placebo-controlled. A total of approximately 30 samples were included in the TCR-sequenced set, comprising some 20 Ad26.COV2.S vaccine recipients, 5 placebo recipients and 8 SARS-CoV-2 convalescent individuals. Throughout the experiments and outcome assessment, investigators stayed blinded to trial group allocation. Sequencing of the TCRbeta repertoire served to evaluate the specificity and breadth of SARS-CoV-2-reactive T cell receptors following Ad26.COV2.S vaccination. Trial participants were randomized into five groups of five: low-dose or high-dose Ad26.COV2.S given once or twice, or placebo on both occasions. Dosing of Ad26.COV2.S was intramuscular, at either 5x10^10 or 1x10^11 viral particles, delivered as one shot or as two shots spaced 56 days apart. What the authors observed across the whole study: Higher spike-specific TCR breadth was observed in Ad26.COV2.S recipients than in placebo recipients (P = 0.0014). After vaccination, substantial breadth of spike-specific CD8+ and CD4+ T cell responses was reported. Vaccine and placebo recipients had comparable non-spike TCR breadth, which fits with the vaccine containing only spike. It was noted by the authors that total T cell responses may have been underestimated by the TCR breadth and depth analyses. The study was not powered to compare responses between vaccine doses or regimens.

The label giving this sample's treatment or condition can be read as: over 15 received Ad26.COV2.S at low or high dose, single or two shots; about 5 received placebo; per-sample allocation not given. Repertoires of vaccine and placebo recipients were sequenced from samples collected on day 63 after the first injection. Between 29 July and 7 August 2020, Cohort 1b enrolled fewer than 30 adults aged 18-55 years at one site in Boston, USA. As a vaccine, Ad26.COV2.S was a replication-incompetent adenovirus type 26 vector that expressed a prefusion-stabilized SARS-CoV-2 spike protein derived from the original Wuhan strain. Remarks on this clone: Its antigen specificity is not known. One base away there is no much larger clone; base qualities are not given.

CDR1 MNHEY and CDR2 SVGEGT are derived from the germline V gene. The CDR3 holds 12 amino acids from the cysteine to the phenylalanine. Just CDR3 DNA is preserved here, 36 bases in frame from base 1. V is cut by 5 bases and J by 4 bases, and the space between the germline ends is 8 bases. The immunoSEQ Assay was used to sequence TCRbeta CDR3 regions. After extraction, genomic DNA underwent amplification by bias-controlled multiplex PCR, followed by high-throughput sequencing. The paper's data handling went like this. Collapsing and filtering of sequences were performed to quantify the absolute abundance of each unique TCRbeta CDR3 region. T cell fraction was estimated by normalization of TCRbeta template counts to usable DNA, with usable DNA being measured through amplification of reference genes present in all nucleated cells. Repertoire TCRs were annotated as SARS-CoV-2-specific when V gene, CDR3 amino acid sequence and J gene were exactly matched to a known reactive TCR set. MIRA supplied the reference SARS-CoV-2 TCR set, which was filtered for enrichment in COVID-19-positive ImmuneCODE repertoires so that public or cross-reactive TCRs were removed. Using the MIRA antigens, annotated TCRs were further analysed by specific ORF or by position within an ORF. Breadth was defined as annotated unique rearrangements over total unique productive rearrangements; depth was the summed frequency of those rearrangements. Group comparisons of TCR breadth used two-sided Wilcoxon rank-sum tests. Sourced from immuneACCESS, this table was stored by TCRdb with only in-frame sequences that have V and J called. A share of the clones is absent; for the studies checked, an unresolved V gene accounts for under half, and the remainder has no known explanation. V and J calls and clone size are as listed in that table; D and trimming were resolved from the DNA. This sample lists under 400,000 clones; about nine tenths were detected once. The ten largest clones capture roughly 3.6% of the sample.

The source material was peripheral blood, sampled in a trial of Ad26.COV2.S vaccine versus placebo. This TCR was sampled from a person between 18 and 60 years old who received the Ad26.COV2.S COVID-19 vaccine or a placebo. Here the chain combines TRBV6-2 or TRBV6-3 and TRBJ1-2, and perhaps TRBD1 as D gene, on 5 matching bases. DNA sequence: TGTGCCAGCAGTGACAGAACCTATGGCTACACCTTC. The encoded protein is CASSDRTYGYTF.